This T cell receptor beta chain comes out of a study of high-grade serous ovarian cancer treatment subgroups. The table came from immunoSEQ multiplex PCR; TCRdb's copy has only in-frame clones and leaves some out. The table includes 7,500 to 8,000 clones, more than 55% detected once. The CDR3 loop spans 15 amino acids. General study results and limits: Bulk tumor TCR sequencing gave no spatial information.

Tumor samples were obtained before definitive surgery or chemotherapy. About this clone: Its specificity is unknown.

The sample was tumor tissue. The source of this sequence is a human donor with high-grade serous ovarian cancer. The chain has TRBV21-1 and TRBJ1-5; the table calls TRBD1, which could not be checked here. TRBV21-1 counts as a pseudogene. CDR3 loop: CASSKGAGEHQPQHF. In DNA form, the CDR3 reads TGTGCCAGCAGCAAAGGGGCAGGGGAACATCAGCCCCAGCATTTT.